In its sample, the clone carrying this T cell receptor beta chain was seen a few times. Each molecule of TCR cDNA was tagged with one unique molecular identifier. One entry per CDR3 protein results from TCRdb running MiXCR on the 5' RACE reads. The sample has some 47,000 distinct CDR3 sequences, about 7.4% seen once. This sample stems from a study of spatial heterogeneity in lung cancer. Study context: Alpha-chain sequences were consistently detected less often than beta-chain sequences. In the raw reads, each unique TCR and UMI combination was present more than ten times on average.

The CDR3 covers 14 residues. Germline loops: CDR1 MRHNA, CDR2 SNTAGT. Trimming pared 10 bases from V and 0 bases from J, leaving 13 bases between. Stated time point: sample taken at primary tumor resection. Tumor, nontumor lung or frozen PBMC supplied whole RNA that was sequenced unsorted. Donation came from 70 or so patients with untreated early-stage non-small cell lung cancer. This clonotype was sampled from a female donor with early-stage non-small cell lung cancer. The sample here was PBMCs, taken at surgery. V gene TRBV6-4 combines with J gene TRBJ2-4; D is uncertain. The CDR3, as DNA: TGTGCCACCTCTCGGATACAAGCCAAAAACATTCAGTACTTC. Translating gives CATSRIQAKNIQYF.